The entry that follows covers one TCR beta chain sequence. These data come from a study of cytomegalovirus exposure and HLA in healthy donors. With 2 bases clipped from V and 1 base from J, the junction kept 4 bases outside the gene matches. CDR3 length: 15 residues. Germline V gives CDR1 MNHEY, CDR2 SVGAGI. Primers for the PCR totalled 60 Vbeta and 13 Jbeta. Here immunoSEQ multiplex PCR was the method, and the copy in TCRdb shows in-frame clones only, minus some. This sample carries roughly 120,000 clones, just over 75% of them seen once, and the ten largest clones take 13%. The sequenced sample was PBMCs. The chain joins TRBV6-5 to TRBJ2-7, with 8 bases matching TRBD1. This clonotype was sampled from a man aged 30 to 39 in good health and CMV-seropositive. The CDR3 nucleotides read TGTGCCAGCAGTTACGGGCAGGGGGCTTCCTACGAGCAGTACTTC. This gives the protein CASSYGQGASYEQYF.